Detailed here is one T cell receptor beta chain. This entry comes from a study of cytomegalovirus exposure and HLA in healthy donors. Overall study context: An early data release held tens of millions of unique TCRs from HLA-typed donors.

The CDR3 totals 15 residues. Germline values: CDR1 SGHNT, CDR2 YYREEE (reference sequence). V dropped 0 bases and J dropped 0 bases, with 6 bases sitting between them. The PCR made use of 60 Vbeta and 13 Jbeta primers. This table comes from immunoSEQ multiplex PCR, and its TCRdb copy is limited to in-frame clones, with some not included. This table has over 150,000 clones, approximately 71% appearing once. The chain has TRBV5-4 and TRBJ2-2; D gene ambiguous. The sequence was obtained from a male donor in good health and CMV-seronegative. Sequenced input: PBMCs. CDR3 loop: CASSLELPNTGELFF. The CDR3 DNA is TGTGCCAGCAGCTTGGAACTACCGAACACCGGGGAGCTGTTTTTT.